This T cell receptor beta chain was identified during a study of T cell responses to AZD1222 COVID-19 vaccine. Study-level results: CD4 TCRs associated with vaccination spanned spike, dominating at 160-218 and 743-854. Unmutated regions of variants are reportedly targeted by nearly half of spike-specific TCRs. Donors were largely white British and mainly female; clonal diversity was possibly underestimated.

As to this clone: Its cognate antigen is unknown.

Here immunoSEQ multiplex PCR was the method, and the copy in TCRdb shows in-frame clones only, minus some. This table holds more than 60,000 clones, about 83% found once. V shed 0 bases and J 6 bases; nucleotides not matched to a gene: 1. The CDR3 has 15 amino acids. Germline V gene data show CDR1 as SGHNT and CDR2 as YENEEA. This receptor was identified in an adult who received the AZD1222 COVID-19 vaccine. The rearrangement uses TRBV11-3 and TRBJ2-1, with 11 bases aligning to TRBD2. This sample comprised peripheral blood, obtained 28 days after the second AZD1222 dose. The CDR3: CASSLDGLAGNEQFF. The CDR3 nucleotides are TGTGCCAGCAGCTTAGACGGACTAGCGGGCAATGAGCAGTTCTTC.